Listed here are 30 T cell receptor beta chains from one sample, sequenced in a study of somatic mutations in cytotoxic T cells in rheumatoid arthritis. Generated by immunoSEQ multiplex PCR, the TCRdb table keeps only in-frame clones and is missing some. The data hold approximately 33,000 clones, with under 90% observed a single time. The sequencing sample was made of CD8+ T cells sorted from blood. The receptors derive from a man in his forties or fifties in good health.

This rearrangement joins TRBV25-1 to TRBJ2-7, with D possibly TRBD1 on 5 matching bases. The CDR3 sequence is 13 residues long. Germline CDR1 and CDR2: MGHDK and SYGVNS. V lost 7 bases and J lost 6, with 16 bases in between. The DNA for the CDR3 is TGTGCCAGCACCCCAGGACACTTTTCCGAGCAGTACTTC. Its translation: CASTPGHFSEQYF.

This chain uses TRBV2 with TRBJ2-2; the D gene is possibly TRBD1 (5 bases). The CDR3 length is 16 residues. The germline gives CDR1 SNHLY, CDR2 FYNNEI. The V end was cut by 3 bases, the J end by 2 bases, with 13 bases between. CDR3 in amino acids: CASSDLLGVNTGELFF. CDR3 coding DNA: TGTGCCAGCAGTGATCTTTTAGGGGTCAACACCGGGGAGCTGTTTTTT.

J is TRBJ2-7 and V is TRBV4-1; no definite D call. Between the trimmed V and J ends, which lost 1 base and 1 base, there was a span of 8 bases. CDR1 is MGHRA and CDR2 is YSYEKL in the germline V gene. CDR3 length: 14 amino acids. CDR3 in amino acids: CASSQGSRSYEQYF. Here the CDR3 DNA reads TGCGCCAGCAGCCAAGGCAGCCGTTCCTACGAGCAGTACTTC.

As for this clone: One junction end does not reproduce the germline sequence, and a read error may be involved. The chain joins TRBV4-1 to TRBJ2-1, with 13 bases fitting TRBD2. The CDR3 consists of 14 residues. Per germline, CDR1 MGHRA and CDR2 YSYEKL. CDR3 protein: CASSQDIGGTSGVF. The CDR3, as DNA: TGCGCCAGCAGCCAAGATATTGGTGGGACTAGCGGGGTCTTC.

In regard to this clone: A junction boundary mismatches the germline segment, possibly from a read error. The chain combines TRBV7-2 with TRBJ2-7, with D perhaps assigned TRBD1 or TRBD2 (5 bases each). Per the germline V gene, CDR1 is SGHTA and CDR2 is FQGNSA. The length of the CDR3 is 16 residues. CDR3 protein: CASAFPGTGSSHEQYF. In nucleotides, the CDR3 is TGTGCCAGCGCCTTTCCCGGGACGGGGTCCTCCCACGAGCAGTACTTC. The whole variable domain, remainder taken from reference TRBV7-2 and TRBJ2-7, is GAGVSQSPSNKVTEKGKDVELRCDPISGHTALYWYRQSLGQGLEFLIYFQGNSAPDKSGLPSDRFSAERTGGSVSTLTIQRTQQEDSAVYLCASAFPGTGSSHEQYFGPGTRLTVT.

Notes on this clone: The junction shows a germline mismatch at one end, possibly a read error. V usage is TRBV7-9 and J usage is TRBJ2-2; 11 nucleotides match TRBD2. CDR1 SEHNR and CDR2 FQNEAQ come from the germline V gene (reference sequence). The CDR3 is 15 amino acids. CDR3 bases: TGTGCCAGCAGCCTAGCGGGGGGCACAAGCGGGGAGCTGTTTTTT. Translating it yields CASSLAGGTSGELFF.

The chain carries TRBV28 and TRBJ2-3; 7 bases line up with TRBD2. The length of the CDR3 is 16 residues. The germline V gene has CDR1 MDHEN and CDR2 SYDVKM. V gave up 5 bases and J gave up 4 bases; unmatched junction bases: 12. The CDR3, as DNA: TGTGCCAGCAGTGACCTGACTAGCCCTTGGGCAGATACGCAGTATTTT. Amino acid sequence: CASSDLTSPWADTQYF.

This chain uses TRBV28 with TRBJ1-1, with a possible D match to TRBD1 (6 bases). Per the germline V gene, CDR1 is MDHEN and CDR2 is SYDVKM. The CDR3 loop spans 14 amino acids. The ends were cut back, 5 bases at V and 4 bases at J, with 14 bases in the middle. The CDR3, as DNA: TGTGCCAGCAGTCACGCGACAGGAGGCACTGAAGCTTTCTTT. Translating gives CASSHATGGTEAFF.

By proportion, this clone is medium-sized (0.01 to 0.1%). The chain combines TRBV9 with TRBJ2-1; D uncertain. From germline, CDR1 is SGDLS and CDR2 YYNGEE. The CDR3 has 15 residues. V shed 3 bases and J shed 4 bases, with 14 bases lying between them. CDR3 sequence (DNA): TGTGCCAGCAGCGCCCCGTCGGGCGGTTACAATGAGCAGTTCTTC. It translates to CASSAPSGGYNEQFF.

This chain joins TRBV6-5 and TRBJ2-7, with 7 nucleotides matching TRBD2. The germline V gene has CDR1 MNHEY and CDR2 SVGAGI. The junction had 7 bases not matched to a gene; V was cut back by 0 bases and J by 2 bases. There are 16 residues in the CDR3. The CDR3 is CASSYSRTRGPYEQYF. CDR3 bases: TGTGCCAGCAGTTACTCGAGGACTAGGGGACCCTACGAGCAGTACTTC.

In its sample, this clone was seen a few times. V and J are TRBV27 and TRBJ1-5; D call uncertain. CDR3 length: 13 residues. Between the trimmed V and J ends, which lost 0 bases and 3 bases, there was a span of 3 bases. From germline, CDR1 is MNHEY and CDR2 SMNVEV (reference sequence). The CDR3 nucleotides are TGTGCCAGCAGTTTATCCTACAATCAGCCCCAGCATTTT. Translated, it gives CASSLSYNQPQHF.

The rearrangement joins TRBV28 to TRBJ1-2; no definite D call. V lost 2 bases and J lost 1, with 5 bases in between. This CDR3 has 13 residues. Germline CDR1 and CDR2: MDHEN and SYDVKM. The CDR3 is CASSLHRNYGYTF. The CDR3 nucleotides read TGTGCCAGCAGTTTACACCGTAACTATGGCTACACCTTC.

With respect to this clone: The junction does not match germline at one end; this may be a read error. V and J are TRBV2 and TRBJ1-5; no firm D call. The CDR3 extends over 12 amino acids. CDR1 SNHLY and CDR2 FYNNEI come from the germline V gene. The CDR3 is CASREGMGPQHF. CDR3 bases: TGTGCCAGCAGAGAAGGAATGGGGCCCCAGCATTTT.

On this clone: One end of the junction does not line up with germline, which may come from a read error. The V call is TRBV7-7, the J call TRBJ1-5; D is undetermined. This CDR3 has 16 amino acids. Germline V gene sequence: CDR1 SSHAT, CDR2 FNYEAQ (reference sequence). The CDR3 nucleotides read TGTGCTAGCAGCTTAGCCAGACCGACGGACGGACAGCCCCAGCATTTT. This sequence encodes CASSLARPTDGQPQHF.

For the CDR3, the DNA is TGTGCCAGCAGTTACAGGGAGGACACCGGGGAGCTGTTTTTT. Residues: CASSYREDTGELFF. This chain links TRBV6-5 with TRBJ2-2; D possibly corresponds to TRBD2 (6 bases). V dropped 2 bases and J dropped 3 bases, with 7 bases sitting between them. In germline, CDR1 is MNHEY, CDR2 SVGAGI. CDR3 length: 14 residues.

The chain joins TRBV19 to TRBJ2-7, with D possibly called TRBD1 or TRBD2 (5 bases each). The CDR3 extends over 14 amino acids. Germline lookup yields CDR1 LNHDA and CDR2 SQIVND (reference sequence). V lost 3 bases and J lost 3, with 12 bases in between. CDR3 bases: TGTGCCAGTAGTATGTCGGGGACCCACTACGAGCAGTACTTC. It encodes CASSMSGTHYEQYF.

V and J are TRBV29-1 and TRBJ1-2, with 7 bases fitting TRBD1. Per the germline V gene, CDR1 is SQVTM and CDR2 is ANQGSEA. The CDR3 has 13 amino acids. Losses at the gene ends were 3 bases for V and 4 bases for J; bases not matched to a gene: 5. The CDR3 coding sequence is TGCAGCGTTGAGTACACAGGGGTCTATGGCTACACCTTC. It yields the protein CSVEYTGVYGYTF.

This clone was detected a few times. CDR3 DNA sequence: TGTGCCAGTAGCACCGGGACAGGCGAACTTCAGCCCCAGCATTTT. Encoded protein: CASSTGTGELQPQHF. The chain joins TRBV19 to TRBJ1-5; TRBD1 aligns across 8 bases. This CDR3 region has 15 residues. The trim removed 6 bases at V and 6 bases at J, leaving 10 bases unmatched. The germline CDR1 and CDR2 sequences are LNHDA and SQIVND (reference sequence).

This chain uses TRBV11-2 with TRBJ1-4; 10 nucleotides match TRBD1. This CDR3 region has 14 residues. J was trimmed by 8 bases and V by 4 bases; bases with no gene match: 4. Germline-derived CDR1 and CDR2 are SGHAT and FQNNGV. Here the CDR3 reads CASSSGTGDEKLFF. The CDR3 DNA reads TGTGCCAGCAGCTCCGGGACAGGGGACGAAAAACTGTTTTTT.

The CDR3 DNA reads as TGCGCCAGCAGCTTAGGACAGGGGGCAGTATACGAGCAGTACTTC. Protein: CASSLGQGAVYEQYF. The rearrangement uses TRBV5-1 and TRBJ2-7, with 11 bases matching TRBD1. Germline V lookup: CDR1 SGHRS, CDR2 YFSETQ. V shed 2 bases and J 4 bases; nucleotides not matched to a gene: 5. The CDR3 length is 15 residues.

The rearrangement joins TRBV19 to TRBJ2-7, with TRBD1 identical over 8 bases. CDR1 is LNHDA, CDR2 SQIVND, per germline (reference sequence). J was trimmed by 3 bases and V by 0 bases; bases with no gene match: 4. This CDR3 has 15 residues. The DNA of the CDR3 is TGTGCCAGTAGTATAGACGACAGGGGTGGCTACGAGCAGTACTTC. Translated, it gives CASSIDDRGGYEQYF.

The V gene is TRBV7-2, the J gene TRBJ2-2; perhaps D is TRBD1 or TRBD2 (5 bases each). CDR1 is SGHTA, CDR2 FQGNSA, per germline. The V end lost 7 bases, the J end lost 6 bases, and 24 bases lay between the germline ends. This CDR3 region has 17 residues. The CDR3 loop is CASTEKSSGPKAGELFF. For the CDR3, the DNA is TGTGCCAGCACCGAAAAGTCCTCGGGACCCAAGGCCGGGGAGCTGTTTTTT.

In regard to this clone: Relative to the germline gene, one junction end is altered; a read error may explain this. This chain uses TRBV30 with TRBJ2-7; the D is unclear. The germline gives CDR1 GTSNPN, CDR2 SVGIG (reference sequence). The CDR3 runs to 10 residues. The CDR3, as DNA: TGTGCCTGGAGCGGACGGAAGCCCCTCTTC. Translation gives CAWSGRKPLF.

The chain has TRBV4-1 and TRBJ2-7; TRBD2 agrees at 13 bases. This CDR3 has 15 residues. V shed 2 bases, J shed 12 bases, and the junction held 10 bases outside the gene matches. Germline V lookup: CDR1 MGHRA, CDR2 YSYEKL. CDR3 sequence reads: CASSQLPPTSGRLYF. The CDR3, as DNA: TGCGCCAGCAGCCAACTCCCCCCGACTAGCGGGAGGTTGTACTTC.

This chain connects TRBV28 to TRBJ2-1; TRBD1 is a possible D gene (6 bases). CDR1 and CDR2 from the germline V gene are MDHEN and SYDVKM. V dropped 2 bases and J dropped 7 bases, with 12 bases sitting between them. There are 14 residues in the CDR3. CDR3 nucleotides: TGTGCCAGCAGTTTAAGGGGACAACTTAATGAGCAGTTCTTC. Its translation: CASSLRGQLNEQFF.

This chain connects TRBV7-9 to TRBJ1-1; D may be TRBD1 (5 bases). Trimming left V 4 bases short and J 0 bases short, with 12 bases between. The germline CDR1 and CDR2 sequences are SEHNR and FQNEAQ (reference sequence). This CDR3 comprises 15 residues. The CDR3 DNA is TGTGCCAGCAGCTCCGGGACTAACTTGAACACTGAAGCTTTCTTT. Protein sequence: CASSSGTNLNTEAFF. Complete variable domain (other parts from reference TRBV7-9 and TRBJ1-1): DTGVSQNPRHKITKRGQNVTFRCDPISEHNRLYWYRQTLGQGPEFLTYFQNEAQLEKSRLLSDRFSAERPKGSFSTLEIQRTEQGDSAMYLCASSSGTNLNTEAFFGQGTRLTVV.

The genes are TRBV9 and TRBJ1-2, with 8 bases fitting TRBD1. The length of the CDR3 is 14 residues. The V segment lost 0 bases and the J segment 6 bases; nucleotides outside the gene matches: 4. Looked up from germline, CDR1 is SGDLS and CDR2 is YYNGEE. CDR3 sequence (DNA): TGTGCCAGCAGCGTAGGACAGGGGCGCGATGGCTACACCTTC. The encoded protein is CASSVGQGRDGYTF.

The V gene is TRBV15, the J gene TRBJ2-7, with 7 bases aligning to TRBD2. The J segment lost 1 base and the V segment lost 0 bases, leaving 0 bases of the junction unmatched. CDR1 and CDR2 from the germline V gene are LNHNV and YYDKDF (reference sequence). CDR3 size: 14 residues. CDR3 loop: CATSREAGSYEQYF. CDR3 nucleotides: TGTGCCACCAGCAGAGAAGCGGGATCCTACGAGCAGTACTTC. Using reference TRBV15 and TRBJ2-7 for the parts outside the CDR3, the full variable domain is DAMVIQNPRYQVTQFGKPVTLSCSQTLNHNVMYWYQQKSSQAPKLLFHYYDKDFNNEADTPDNFQSRRPNTSFCFLDIRSPGLGDTAMYLCATSREAGSYEQYFGPGTRLTVT.

The V and J genes are TRBV6-5 and TRBJ2-7, with 8 bases fitting TRBD1. The CDR3 extends over 16 amino acids. Looked up from germline, CDR1 is MNHEY and CDR2 is SVGAGI. V was clipped by 0 bases and J by 2 bases; unmatched bases: 6. CDR3 amino acids: CASSYSPDREPYEQYF. The CDR3 nucleotides are TGTGCCAGCAGTTACTCCCCGGACAGGGAACCCTACGAGCAGTACTTC.

This chain links TRBV28 with TRBJ1-2; 9 nucleotides match TRBD1. The V gene's germline CDR1 is MDHEN and CDR2 SYDVKM. CDR3 length equals 17 residues. With 5 bases clipped from V and 6 bases from J, the junction kept 16 bases outside the gene matches. CDR3 sequence: CASSKGQGRVRGNGYTF. The CDR3 nucleotides are TGTGCCAGCAGTAAGGGACAGGGACGTGTTCGGGGGAATGGCTACACCTTC.